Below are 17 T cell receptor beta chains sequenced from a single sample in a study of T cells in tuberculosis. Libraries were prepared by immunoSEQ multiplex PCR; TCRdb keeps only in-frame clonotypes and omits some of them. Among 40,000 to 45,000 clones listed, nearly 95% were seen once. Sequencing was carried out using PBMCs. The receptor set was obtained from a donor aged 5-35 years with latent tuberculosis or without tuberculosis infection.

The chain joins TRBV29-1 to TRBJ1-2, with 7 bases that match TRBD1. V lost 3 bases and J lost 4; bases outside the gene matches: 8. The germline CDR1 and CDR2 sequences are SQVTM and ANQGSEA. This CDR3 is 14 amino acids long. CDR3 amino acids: CSVEGQLRGYGYTF. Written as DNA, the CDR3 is TGCAGCGTTGAGGGACAGCTGAGGGGCTATGGCTACACCTTC. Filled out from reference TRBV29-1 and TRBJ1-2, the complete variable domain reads SAVISQKPSRDICQRGTSLTIQCQVDSQVTMMFWYRQQPGQSLTLIATANQGSEATYESGFVIDKFPISRPNLTFSTLTVSNMSPEDSSIYLCSVEGQLRGYGYTFGSGTRLTVV.

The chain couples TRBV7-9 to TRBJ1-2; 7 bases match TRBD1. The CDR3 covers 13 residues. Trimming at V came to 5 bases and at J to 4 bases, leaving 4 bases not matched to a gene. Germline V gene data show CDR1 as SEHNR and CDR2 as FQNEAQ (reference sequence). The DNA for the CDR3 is TGTGCCAGCAGCCCGGGACAGTCCTATGGCTACACCTTC. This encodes CASSPGQSYGYTF.

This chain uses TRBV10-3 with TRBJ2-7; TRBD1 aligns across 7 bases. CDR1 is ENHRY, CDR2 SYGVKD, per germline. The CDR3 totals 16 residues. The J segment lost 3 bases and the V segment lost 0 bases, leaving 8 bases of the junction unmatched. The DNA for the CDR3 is TGTGCCATCAGTGAGTCGATCAGGACAGGAGACTACGAGCAGTACTTC. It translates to CAISESIRTGDYEQYF.

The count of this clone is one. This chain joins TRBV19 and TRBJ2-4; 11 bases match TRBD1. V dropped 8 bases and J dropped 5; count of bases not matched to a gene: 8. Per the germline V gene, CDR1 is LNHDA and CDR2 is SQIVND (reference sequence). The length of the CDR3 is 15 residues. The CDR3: CASRSWTGGENIQYF. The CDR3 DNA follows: TGTGCCAGTCGATCATGGACAGGGGGCGAAAACATTCAGTACTTC. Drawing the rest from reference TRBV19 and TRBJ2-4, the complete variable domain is DGGITQSPKYLFRKEGQNVTLSCEQNLNHDAMYWYRQDPGQGLRLIYYSQIVNDFQKGDIAEGYSVSREKKESFPLTVTSAQKNPTAFYLCASRSWTGGENIQYFGAGTRLSVL.

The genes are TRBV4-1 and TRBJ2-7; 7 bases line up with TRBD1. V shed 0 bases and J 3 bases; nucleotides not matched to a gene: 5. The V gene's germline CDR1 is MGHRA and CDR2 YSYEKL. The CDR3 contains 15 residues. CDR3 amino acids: CASSQDRQGYYEQYF. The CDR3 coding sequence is TGCGCCAGCAGCCAAGACCGACAGGGTTACTACGAGCAGTACTTC.

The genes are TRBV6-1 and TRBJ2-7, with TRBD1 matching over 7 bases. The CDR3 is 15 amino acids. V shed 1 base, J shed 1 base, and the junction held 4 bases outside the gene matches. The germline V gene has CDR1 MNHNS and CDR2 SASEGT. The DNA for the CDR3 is TGTGCCAGCAGTGAAGTAGGGACAGCTTCCTACGAGCAGTACTTC. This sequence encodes CASSEVGTASYEQYF.

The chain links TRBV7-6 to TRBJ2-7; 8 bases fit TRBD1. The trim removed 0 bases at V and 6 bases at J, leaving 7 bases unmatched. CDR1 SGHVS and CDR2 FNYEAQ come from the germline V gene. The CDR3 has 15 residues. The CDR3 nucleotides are TGTGCCAGCAGCTTAGCCCCGACACAGGGGGGCGAGCAGTACTTC. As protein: CASSLAPTQGGEQYF. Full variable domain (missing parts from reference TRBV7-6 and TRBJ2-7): GAGVSQSPRYKVTKRGQDVALRCDPISGHVSLYWYRQALGQGPEFLTYFNYEAQQDKSGLPNDRFSAERPEGSISTLTIQRTEQRDSAMYRCASSLAPTQGGEQYFGPGTRLTVT.

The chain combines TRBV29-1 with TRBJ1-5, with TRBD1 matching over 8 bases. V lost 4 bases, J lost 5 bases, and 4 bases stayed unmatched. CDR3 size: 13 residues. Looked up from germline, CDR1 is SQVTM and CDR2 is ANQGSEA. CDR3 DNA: TGCAGCGTTGCCTCGACAGGGGATCAGCCCCAGCATTTT. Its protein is CSVASTGDQPQHF.

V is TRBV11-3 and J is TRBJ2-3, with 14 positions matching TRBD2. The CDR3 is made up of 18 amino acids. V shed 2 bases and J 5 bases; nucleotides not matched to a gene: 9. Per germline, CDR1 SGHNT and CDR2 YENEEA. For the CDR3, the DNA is TGTGCCAGCAGCTTACCTCAGACTAGCGGGGGGGCTCTAGATACGCAGTATTTT. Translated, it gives CASSLPQTSGGALDTQYF. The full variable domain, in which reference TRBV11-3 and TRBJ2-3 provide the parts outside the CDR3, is EAGVVQSPRYKIIEKKQPVAFWCNPISGHNTLYWYLQNLGQGPELLIRYENEEAVDDSQLPKDRFSAERLKGVDSTLKIQPAELGDSAVYLCASSLPQTSGGALDTQYFGPGTRLTVL.

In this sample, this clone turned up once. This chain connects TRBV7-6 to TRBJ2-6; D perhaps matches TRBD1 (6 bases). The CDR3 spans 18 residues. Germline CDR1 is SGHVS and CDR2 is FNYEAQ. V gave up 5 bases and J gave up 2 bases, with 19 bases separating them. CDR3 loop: CASSGQTRPMAGANVLTF. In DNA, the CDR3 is TGTGCCAGCAGCGGACAGACACGTCCTATGGCTGGGGCCAACGTCCTGACTTTC.

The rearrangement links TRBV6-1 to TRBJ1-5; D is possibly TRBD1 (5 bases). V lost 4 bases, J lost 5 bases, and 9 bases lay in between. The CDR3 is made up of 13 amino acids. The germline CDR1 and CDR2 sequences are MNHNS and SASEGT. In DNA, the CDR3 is TGTGCCAGCAGTGTTGACAGTCATCAGCCCCAGCATTTT. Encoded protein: CASSVDSHQPQHF.

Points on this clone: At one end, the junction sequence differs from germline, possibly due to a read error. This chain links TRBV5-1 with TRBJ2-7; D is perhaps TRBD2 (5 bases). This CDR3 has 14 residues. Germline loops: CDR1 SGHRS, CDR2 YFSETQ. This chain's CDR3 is CASSLGSASYKQYF. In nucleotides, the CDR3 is TGCGCCAGCAGCTTAGGTAGCGCCTCCTACAAGCAGTACTTC.

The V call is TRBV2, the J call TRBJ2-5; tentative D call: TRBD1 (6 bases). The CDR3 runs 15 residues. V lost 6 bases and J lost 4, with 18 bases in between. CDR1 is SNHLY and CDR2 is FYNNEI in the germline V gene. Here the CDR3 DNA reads TGTGCCAGCAGGGATCGAACAGGGATCTCAGAGACCCAGTACTTC. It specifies CASRDRTGISETQYF.

The CDR3 here is CASSERQVPSPLHF. The CDR3 DNA follows: TGTGCCAGCAGTGAAAGACAAGTCCCTTCACCCCTCCACTTT. The chain couples TRBV6-1 to TRBJ1-6; the D is unclear. Trimming removed 2 bases at V and 9 bases at J, with 11 bases between. This CDR3 is built from 14 residues. Germline values: CDR1 MNHNS, CDR2 SASEGT.

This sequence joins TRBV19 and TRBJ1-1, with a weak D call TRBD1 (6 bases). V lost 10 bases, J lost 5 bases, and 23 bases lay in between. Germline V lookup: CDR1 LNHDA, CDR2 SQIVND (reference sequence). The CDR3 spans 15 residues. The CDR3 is CATRSPGGGETEAFF. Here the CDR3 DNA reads TGTGCCACCCGATCCCCTGGAGGGGGGGAAACTGAAGCTTTCTTT.

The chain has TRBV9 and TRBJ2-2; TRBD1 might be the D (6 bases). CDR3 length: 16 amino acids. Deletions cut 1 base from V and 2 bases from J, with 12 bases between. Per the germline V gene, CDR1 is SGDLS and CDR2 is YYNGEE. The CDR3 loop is CASSVQGKVNTGELFF. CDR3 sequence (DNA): TGTGCCAGCAGCGTACAGGGGAAGGTAAACACCGGGGAGCTGTTTTTT.

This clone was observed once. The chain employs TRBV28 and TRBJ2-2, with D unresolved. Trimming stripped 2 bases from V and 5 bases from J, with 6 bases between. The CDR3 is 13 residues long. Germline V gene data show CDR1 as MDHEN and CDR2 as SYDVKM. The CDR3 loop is CASSLGRTGELFF. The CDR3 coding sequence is TGTGCCAGCAGTTTAGGCCGAACCGGGGAGCTGTTTTTT.